This TCR beta chain was sequenced in a study of monozygotic twins with cystic fibrosis. As concerns this clone: What it binds is unknown.

Using immunoSEQ multiplex PCR, the repertoire was profiled, and TCRdb retains in-frame clones only, with some absent. The sample lists about 26,000 clones, approximately 96% occurring once. General study results and limits: Monozygotic CF twin pairs shared significantly more nucleotide-identical clonotypes than unrelated CF individuals did.

The source is a girl aged 2 to 9 with cystic fibrosis. Sequencing used blood.

The CDR3 loop is CASQGEGRREQYF. CDR3 DNA sequence: TGTGCCAGCCAGGGGGAGGGCCGAAGGGAGCAGTACTTC. The genes are TRBV5-4 and TRBJ2-7; D could derive from TRBD1 or TRBD2 (7 bases each). CDR3 length equals 13 residues. The V end was cut by 7 bases, the J end by 7 bases, with 18 bases between. CDR1 SGHNT and CDR2 YYREEE come from the germline V gene (reference sequence).